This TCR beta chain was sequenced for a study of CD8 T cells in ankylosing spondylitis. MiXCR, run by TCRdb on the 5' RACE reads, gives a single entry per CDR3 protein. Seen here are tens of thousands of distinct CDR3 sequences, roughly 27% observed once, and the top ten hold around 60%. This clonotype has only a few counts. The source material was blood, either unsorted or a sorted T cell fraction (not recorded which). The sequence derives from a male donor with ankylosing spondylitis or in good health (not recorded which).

CDR3 sequence reads: CSGFDREYGYTF. The CDR3 coding sequence is TGCAGCGGGTTCGACAGGGAGTATGGCTACACCTTC. The rearrangement joins TRBV29-1 to TRBJ1-2; 7 bases fit TRBD1. CDR3 length: 12 amino acids. Germline V gene lookup returns CDR1 SQVTM and CDR2 ANQGSEA. V gave up 7 bases and J gave up 5 bases; unmatched junction bases: 7. The full variable domain, its missing parts supplied by reference TRBV29-1 and TRBJ1-2, is SAVISQKPSRDICQRGTSLTIQCQVDSQVTMMFWYRQQPGQSLTLIATANQGSEATYESGFVIDKFPISRPNLTFSTLTVSNMSPEDSSIYLCSGFDREYGYTFGSGTRLTVV.